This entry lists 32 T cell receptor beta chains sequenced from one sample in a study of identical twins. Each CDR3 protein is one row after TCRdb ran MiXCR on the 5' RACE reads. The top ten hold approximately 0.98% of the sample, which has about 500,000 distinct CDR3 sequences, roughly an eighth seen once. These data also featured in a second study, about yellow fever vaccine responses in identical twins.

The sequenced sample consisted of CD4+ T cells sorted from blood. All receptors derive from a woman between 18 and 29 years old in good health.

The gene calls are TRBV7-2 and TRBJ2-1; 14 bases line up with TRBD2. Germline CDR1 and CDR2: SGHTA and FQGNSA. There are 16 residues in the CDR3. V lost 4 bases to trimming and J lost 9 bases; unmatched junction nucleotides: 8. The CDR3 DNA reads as TGTGCCAGCAGCTCGACTAGCGGGGGGGCCTACCTTGAGCAGTTCTTC. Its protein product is CASSSTSGGAYLEQFF. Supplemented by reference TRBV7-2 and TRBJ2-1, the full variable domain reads GAGVSQSPSNKVTEKGKDVELRCDPISGHTALYWYRQSLGQGLEFLIYFQGNSAPDKSGLPSDRFSAERTGGSVSTLTIQRTQQEDSAVYLCASSSTSGGAYLEQFFGPGTRLTVL.

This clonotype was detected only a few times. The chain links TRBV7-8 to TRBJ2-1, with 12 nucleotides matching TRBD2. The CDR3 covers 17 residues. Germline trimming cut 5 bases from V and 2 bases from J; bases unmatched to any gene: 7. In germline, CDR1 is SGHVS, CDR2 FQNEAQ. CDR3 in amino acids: CASSPRTSGNTYNEQFF. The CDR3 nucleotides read TGTGCCAGCAGCCCTCGGACTAGCGGGAATACCTACAATGAGCAGTTCTTC.

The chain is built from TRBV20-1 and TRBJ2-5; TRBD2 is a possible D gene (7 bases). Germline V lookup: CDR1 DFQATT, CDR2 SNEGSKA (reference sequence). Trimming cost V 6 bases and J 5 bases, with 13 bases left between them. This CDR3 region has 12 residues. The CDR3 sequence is CSAAGEGETQYF. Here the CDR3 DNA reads TGCAGTGCGGCAGGGGAGGGGGAGACCCAGTACTTC.

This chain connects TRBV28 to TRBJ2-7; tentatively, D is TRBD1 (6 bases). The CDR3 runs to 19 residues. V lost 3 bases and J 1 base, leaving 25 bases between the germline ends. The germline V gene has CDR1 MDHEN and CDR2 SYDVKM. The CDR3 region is CASSFPLPGTNKASYEQYF. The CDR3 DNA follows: TGTGCCAGCAGTTTTCCCCTCCCCGGGACAAATAAAGCTTCCTACGAGCAGTACTTC.

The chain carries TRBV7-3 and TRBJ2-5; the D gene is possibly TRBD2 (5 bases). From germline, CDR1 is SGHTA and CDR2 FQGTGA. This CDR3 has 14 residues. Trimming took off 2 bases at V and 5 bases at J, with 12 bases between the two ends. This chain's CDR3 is CASSLQPGGETQYF. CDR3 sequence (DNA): TGTGCCAGCAGCTTACAGCCGGGCGGGGAGACCCAGTACTTC.

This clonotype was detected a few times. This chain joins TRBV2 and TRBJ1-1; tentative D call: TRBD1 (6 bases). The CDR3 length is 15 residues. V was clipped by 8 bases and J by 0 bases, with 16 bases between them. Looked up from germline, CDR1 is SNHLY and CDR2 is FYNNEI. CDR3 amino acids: CASHWGQALNTEAFF. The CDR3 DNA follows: TGTGCCAGCCACTGGGGGCAGGCATTGAACACTGAAGCTTTCTTT.

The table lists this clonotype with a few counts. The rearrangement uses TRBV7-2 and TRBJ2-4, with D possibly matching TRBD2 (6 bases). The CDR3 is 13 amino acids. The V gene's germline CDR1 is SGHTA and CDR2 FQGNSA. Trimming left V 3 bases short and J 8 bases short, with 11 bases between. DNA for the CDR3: TGTGCCAGCAGCTTCGGGGGTGGGGACATTCAGTACTTC. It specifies CASSFGGGDIQYF.

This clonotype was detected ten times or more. In DNA, the CDR3 is TGTGCCAGCAGTTTAGGCGGGGCCCGCACAGATACGCAGTATTTT. This gives the protein CASSLGGARTDTQYF. This chain uses TRBV27 with TRBJ2-3; a weak D match, TRBD2 (6 bases). The CDR3 contains 15 residues. Per the germline V gene, CDR1 is MNHEY and CDR2 is SMNVEV (reference sequence). V was trimmed by 2 bases and J by 1 base, leaving 10 bases between them.

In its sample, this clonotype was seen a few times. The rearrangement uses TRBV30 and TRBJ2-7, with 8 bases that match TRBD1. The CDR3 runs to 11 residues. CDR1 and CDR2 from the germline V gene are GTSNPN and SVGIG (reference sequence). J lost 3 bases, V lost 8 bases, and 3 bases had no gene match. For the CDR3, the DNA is TGTGCCGGGGACAGGATCTACGAGCAGTACTTC. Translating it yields CAGDRIYEQYF.

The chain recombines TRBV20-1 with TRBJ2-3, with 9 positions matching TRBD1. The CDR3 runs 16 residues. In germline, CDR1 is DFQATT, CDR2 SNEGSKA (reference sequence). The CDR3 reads CCAPTAGQGQVNTQYF. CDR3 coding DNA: TGCTGCGCTCCTACCGCCGGACAGGGGCAGGTGAATACGCAGTATTTT.

CDR3 loop: CASSGRQGGQETQYF. For the CDR3, the DNA is TGTGCCAGCAGTGGAAGACAGGGGGGCCAAGAGACCCAGTACTTC. The rearrangement links TRBV2 to TRBJ2-5, with 9 bases fitting TRBD1. Looked up from germline, CDR1 is SNHLY and CDR2 is FYNNEI. The length of the CDR3 is 15 residues. Trimming removed 4 bases from V and 1 base from J; junction bases left unmatched: 4.

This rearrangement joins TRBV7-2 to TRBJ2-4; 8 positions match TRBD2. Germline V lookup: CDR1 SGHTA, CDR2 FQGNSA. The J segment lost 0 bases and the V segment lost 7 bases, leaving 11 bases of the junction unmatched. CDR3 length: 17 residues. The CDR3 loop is CASTSGGGPLAKNIQYF. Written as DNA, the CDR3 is TGTGCCAGCACCTCAGGCGGGGGGCCCCTAGCCAAAAACATTCAGTACTTC.

CDR3 residues: CASSSSQTFSYEQYF. CDR3 coding DNA: TGTGCCAGCAGTTCGAGTCAAACCTTTTCCTACGAGCAGTACTTC. The chain couples TRBV2 to TRBJ2-7; D not resolved. The V gene lost 5 bases and the J gene lost 1 base, with 15 bases spanning the gap. CDR1 and CDR2 from the germline V gene are SNHLY and FYNNEI. This CDR3 contains 15 residues.

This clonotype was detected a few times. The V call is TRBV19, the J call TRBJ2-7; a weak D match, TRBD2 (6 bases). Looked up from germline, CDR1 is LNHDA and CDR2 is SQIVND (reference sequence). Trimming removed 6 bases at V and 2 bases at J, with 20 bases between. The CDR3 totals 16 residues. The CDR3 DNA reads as TGTGCCAGTAGCATCCCGCTGGGGACTGCGACCTACGAGCAGTACTTC. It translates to CASSIPLGTATYEQYF.

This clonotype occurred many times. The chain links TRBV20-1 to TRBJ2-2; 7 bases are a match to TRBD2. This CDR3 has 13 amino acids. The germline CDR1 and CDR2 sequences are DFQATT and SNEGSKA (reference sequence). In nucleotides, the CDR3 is TGCAGCGCGCCTAGCGGCGTCACCGGGGAGCTGTTTTTT. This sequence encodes CSAPSGVTGELFF.

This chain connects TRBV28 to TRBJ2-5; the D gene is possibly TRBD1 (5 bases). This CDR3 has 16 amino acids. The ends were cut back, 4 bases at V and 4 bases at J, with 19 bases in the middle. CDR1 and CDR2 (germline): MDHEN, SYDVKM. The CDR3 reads CASSSTVRQVRETQYF. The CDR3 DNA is TGTGCCAGCAGTTCGACAGTGAGGCAGGTCCGAGAGACCCAGTACTTC.

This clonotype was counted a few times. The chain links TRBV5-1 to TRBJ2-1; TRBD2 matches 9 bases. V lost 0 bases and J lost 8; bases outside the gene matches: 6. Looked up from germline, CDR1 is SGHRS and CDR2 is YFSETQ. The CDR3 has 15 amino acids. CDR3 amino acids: CASSLGLAGNDEQFF. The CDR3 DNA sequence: TGCGCCAGCAGCTTGGGCCTAGCGGGAAACGATGAGCAGTTCTTC.

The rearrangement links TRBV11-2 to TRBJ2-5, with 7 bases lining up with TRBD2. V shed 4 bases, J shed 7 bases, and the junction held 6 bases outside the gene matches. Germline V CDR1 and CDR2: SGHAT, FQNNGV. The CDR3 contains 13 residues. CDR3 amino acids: CASSSEVAGTQYF. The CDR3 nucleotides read TGTGCCAGCAGCTCCGAAGTAGCGGGGACCCAGTACTTC.

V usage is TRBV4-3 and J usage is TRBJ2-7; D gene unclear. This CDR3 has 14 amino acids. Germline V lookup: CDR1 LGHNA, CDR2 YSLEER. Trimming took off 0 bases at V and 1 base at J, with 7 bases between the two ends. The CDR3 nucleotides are TGCGCCAGCAGCCAAGAGTCAGCATCCTACGAGCAGTACTTC. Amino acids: CASSQESASYEQYF.

The CDR3 coding sequence is TGTGCCAGCACCCTCTATGGGGCAGGGCGGCAAGCCGGGGAGCTGTTTTTT. This translates into CASTLYGAGRQAGELFF. The chain uses TRBV2 and TRBJ2-2, with TRBD1 as a possible D gene (5 bases). Germline CDR1 reads SNHLY; CDR2 reads FYNNEI. Between the trimmed V and J ends, which lost 7 bases and 6 bases, there was a span of 24 bases. CDR3 length: 17 residues. Based on the CDR3 plus reference TRBV2 and TRBJ2-2, the full variable domain is EPEVTQTPSHQVTQMGQEVILRCVPISNHLYFYWYRQILGQKVEFLVSFYNNEISEKSEIFDDQFSVERPDGSNFTLKIRSTKLEDSAMYFCASTLYGAGRQAGELFFGEGSRLTVL.

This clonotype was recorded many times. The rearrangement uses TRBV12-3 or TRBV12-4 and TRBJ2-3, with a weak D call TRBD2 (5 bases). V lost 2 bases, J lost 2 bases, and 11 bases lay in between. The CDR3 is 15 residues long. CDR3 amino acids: CASSLLAAVTDTQYF. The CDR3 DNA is TGTGCCAGCAGTTTACTAGCAGCCGTCACAGATACGCAGTATTTT.

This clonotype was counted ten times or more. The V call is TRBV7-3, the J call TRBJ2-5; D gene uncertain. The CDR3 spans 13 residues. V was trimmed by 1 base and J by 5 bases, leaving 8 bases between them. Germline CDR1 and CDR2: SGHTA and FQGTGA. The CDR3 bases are TGTGCCAGCAGCTTAATACCCCTCGAGACCCAGTACTTC. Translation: CASSLIPLETQYF.

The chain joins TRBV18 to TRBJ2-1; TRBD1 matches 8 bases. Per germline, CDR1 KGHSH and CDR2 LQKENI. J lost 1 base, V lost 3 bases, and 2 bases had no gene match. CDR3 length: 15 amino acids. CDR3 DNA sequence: TGTGCCAGCTCACCTCAGGGGGCATCCTACAATGAGCAGTTCTTC. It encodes CASSPQGASYNEQFF.

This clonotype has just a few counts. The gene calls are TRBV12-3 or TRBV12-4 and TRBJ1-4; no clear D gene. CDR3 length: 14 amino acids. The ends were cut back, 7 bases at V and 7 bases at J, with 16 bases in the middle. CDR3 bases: TGTGCCAGCAAGAGCGGACCTCATGTTGAAAAACTGTTTTTT. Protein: CASKSGPHVEKLFF.

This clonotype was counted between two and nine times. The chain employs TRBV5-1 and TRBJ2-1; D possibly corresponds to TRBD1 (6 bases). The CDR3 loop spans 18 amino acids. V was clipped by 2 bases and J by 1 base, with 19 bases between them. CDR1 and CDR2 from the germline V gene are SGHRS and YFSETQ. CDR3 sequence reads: CASSFKTFQGRSYNEQFF. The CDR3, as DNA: TGCGCCAGCAGCTTTAAAACTTTTCAGGGGCGTTCCTACAATGAGCAGTTCTTC.

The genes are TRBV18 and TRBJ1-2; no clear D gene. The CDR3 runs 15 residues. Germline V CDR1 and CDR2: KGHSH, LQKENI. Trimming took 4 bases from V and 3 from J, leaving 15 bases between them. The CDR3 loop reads CASSRKREIDYGYTF. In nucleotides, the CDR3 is TGTGCCAGCTCACGGAAAAGGGAAATTGACTATGGCTACACCTTC.

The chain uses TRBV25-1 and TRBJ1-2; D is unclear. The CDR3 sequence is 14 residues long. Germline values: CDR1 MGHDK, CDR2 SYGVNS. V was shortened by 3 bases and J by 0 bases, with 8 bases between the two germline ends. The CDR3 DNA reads TGTGCCAGCAGTGATCCAGGAGCTAACTATGGCTACACCTTC. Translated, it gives CASSDPGANYGYTF.

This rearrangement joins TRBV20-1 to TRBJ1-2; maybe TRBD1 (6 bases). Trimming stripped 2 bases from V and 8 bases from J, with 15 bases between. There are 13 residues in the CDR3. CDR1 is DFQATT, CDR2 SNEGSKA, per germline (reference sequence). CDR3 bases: TGCAGTGCTAGACCCCAGGGGTCAGGCGGCTACACCTTC. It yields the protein CSARPQGSGGYTF.

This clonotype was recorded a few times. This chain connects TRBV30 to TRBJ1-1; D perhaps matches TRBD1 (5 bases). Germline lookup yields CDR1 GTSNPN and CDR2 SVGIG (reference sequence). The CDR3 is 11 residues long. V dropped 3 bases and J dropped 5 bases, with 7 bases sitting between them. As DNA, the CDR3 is TGTGCCTGGAGATCAGGGACTGAAGCTTTCTTT. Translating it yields CAWRSGTEAFF.

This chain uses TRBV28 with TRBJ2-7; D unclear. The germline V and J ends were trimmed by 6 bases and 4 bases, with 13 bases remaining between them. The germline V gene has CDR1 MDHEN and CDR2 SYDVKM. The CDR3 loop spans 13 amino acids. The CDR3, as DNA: TGTGCCAGCAGCCGGAATGGAAGGTACGAGCAGTACTTC. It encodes CASSRNGRYEQYF.

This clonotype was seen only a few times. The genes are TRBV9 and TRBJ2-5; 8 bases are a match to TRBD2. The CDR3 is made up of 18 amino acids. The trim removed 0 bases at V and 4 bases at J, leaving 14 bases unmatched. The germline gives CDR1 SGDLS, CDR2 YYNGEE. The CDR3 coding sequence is TGTGCCAGCAGCGTAGCTATAGCGGGACTAGGGACGGGAGAGACCCAGTACTTC. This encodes CASSVAIAGLGTGETQYF. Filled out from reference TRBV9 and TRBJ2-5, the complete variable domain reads DSGVTQTPKHLITATGQRVTLRCSPRSGDLSVYWYQQSLDQGLQFLIQYYNGEERAKGNILERFSAQQFPDLHSELNLSSLELGDSALYFCASSVAIAGLGTGETQYFGPGTRLLVL.

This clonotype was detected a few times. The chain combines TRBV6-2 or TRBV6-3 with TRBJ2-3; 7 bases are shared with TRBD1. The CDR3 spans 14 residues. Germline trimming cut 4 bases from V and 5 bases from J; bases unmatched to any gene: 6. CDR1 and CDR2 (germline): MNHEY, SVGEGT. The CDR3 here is CASSSGQTRDTQYF. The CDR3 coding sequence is TGTGCCAGCAGTTCGGGACAGACCCGAGATACGCAGTATTTT.